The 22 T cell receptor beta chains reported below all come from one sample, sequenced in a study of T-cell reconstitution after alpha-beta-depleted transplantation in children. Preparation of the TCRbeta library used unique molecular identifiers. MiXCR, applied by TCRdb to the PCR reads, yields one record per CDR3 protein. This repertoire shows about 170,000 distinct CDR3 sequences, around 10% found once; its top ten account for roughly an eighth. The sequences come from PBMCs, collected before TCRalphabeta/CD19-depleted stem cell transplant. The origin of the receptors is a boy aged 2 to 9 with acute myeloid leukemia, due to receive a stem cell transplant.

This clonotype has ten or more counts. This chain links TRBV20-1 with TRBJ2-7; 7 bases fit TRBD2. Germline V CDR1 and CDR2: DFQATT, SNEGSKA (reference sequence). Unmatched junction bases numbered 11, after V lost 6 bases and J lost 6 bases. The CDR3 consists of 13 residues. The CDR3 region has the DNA TGCAGTGCCCTATGGGCGGGAGAAGGCGAGCAGTACTTC. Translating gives CSALWAGEGEQYF.

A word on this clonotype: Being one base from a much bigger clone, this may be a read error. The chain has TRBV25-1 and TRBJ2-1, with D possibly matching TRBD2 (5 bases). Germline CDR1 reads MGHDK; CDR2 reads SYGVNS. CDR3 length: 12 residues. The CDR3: CASSDGIHERFF. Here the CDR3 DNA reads TGTGCCAGCAGTGACGGGATCCATGAGCGGTTCTTC.

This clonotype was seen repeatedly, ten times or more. Here the CDR3 reads CASSLARGRTVPHNEQFF. The CDR3 bases are TGTGCCAGCAGCTTAGCGCGGGGCCGGACAGTTCCTCACAATGAGCAGTTCTTC. The rearrangement uses TRBV11-1 and TRBJ2-1, with D tentatively TRBD1 or TRBD2 (6 bases each). Germline CDR1 and CDR2: SGHAT and FQDESV (reference sequence). The CDR3 extends over 18 amino acids. V gave up 0 bases and J gave up 5 bases, with 20 bases separating them.

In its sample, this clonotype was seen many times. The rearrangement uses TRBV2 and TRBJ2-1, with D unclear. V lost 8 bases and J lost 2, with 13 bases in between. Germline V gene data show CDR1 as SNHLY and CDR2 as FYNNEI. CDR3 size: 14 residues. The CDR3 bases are TGTGCCAGCCTTGACGGCCCCGCCTACAATGAGCAGTTCTTC. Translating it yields CASLDGPAYNEQFF.

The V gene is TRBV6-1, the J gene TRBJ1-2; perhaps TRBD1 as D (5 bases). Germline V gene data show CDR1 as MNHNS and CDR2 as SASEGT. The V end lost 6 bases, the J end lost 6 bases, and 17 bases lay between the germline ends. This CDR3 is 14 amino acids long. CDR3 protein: CASSRTRKDHGYTF. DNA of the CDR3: TGTGCCAGCAGCCGGACAAGGAAGGACCATGGCTACACCTTC.

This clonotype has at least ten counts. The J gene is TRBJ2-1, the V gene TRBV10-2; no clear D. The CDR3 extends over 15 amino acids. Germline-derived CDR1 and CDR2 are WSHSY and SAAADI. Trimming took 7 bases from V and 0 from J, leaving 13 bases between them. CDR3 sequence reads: CASNQISPSYNEQFF. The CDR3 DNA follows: TGCGCCAGCAACCAAATAAGTCCCTCCTACAATGAGCAGTTCTTC.

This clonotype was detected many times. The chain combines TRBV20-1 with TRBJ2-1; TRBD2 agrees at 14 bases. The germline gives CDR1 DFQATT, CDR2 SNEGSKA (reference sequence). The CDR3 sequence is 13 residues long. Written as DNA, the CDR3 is TGCAGACCGACTAGCGGGAGGGACAATGAGCAGTTCTTC. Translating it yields CRPTSGRDNEQFF.

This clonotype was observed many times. The CDR3 DNA is TGTGCCAGCAGCTGGAGCTCCTACAATGAGCAGTTCTTC. It codes for CASSWSSYNEQFF. The J gene is TRBJ2-1, the V gene TRBV7-8; unclear D gene. Germline assignment: CDR1 SGHVS and CDR2 FQNEAQ. The CDR3 is made up of 13 amino acids. The germline V and J ends were trimmed by 4 bases and 0 bases, with 4 bases remaining between them.

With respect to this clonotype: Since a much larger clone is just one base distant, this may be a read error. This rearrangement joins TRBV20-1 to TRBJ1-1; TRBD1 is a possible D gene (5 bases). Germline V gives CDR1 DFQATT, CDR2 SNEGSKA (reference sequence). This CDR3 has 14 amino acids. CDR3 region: CSARDVGGWTETFF. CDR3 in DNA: TGCAGTGCTAGAGATGTCGGGGGATGGACTGAAACTTTCTTT.

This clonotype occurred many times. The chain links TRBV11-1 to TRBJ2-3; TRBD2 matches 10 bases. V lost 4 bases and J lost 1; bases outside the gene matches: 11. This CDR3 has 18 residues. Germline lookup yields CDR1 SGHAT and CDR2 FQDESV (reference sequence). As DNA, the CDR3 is TGTGCCAGCAGCTCTGTACTAGCGGGAAGTATAGGCACAGATACGCAGTATTTT. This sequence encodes CASSSVLAGSIGTDTQYF. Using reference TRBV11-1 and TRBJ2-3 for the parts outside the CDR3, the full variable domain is EAEVAQSPRYKITEKSQAVAFWCDPISGHATLYWYRQILGQGPELLVQFQDESVVDDSQLPKDRFSAERLKGVDSTLKIQPAELGDSAMYLCASSSVLAGSIGTDTQYFGPGTRLTVL.

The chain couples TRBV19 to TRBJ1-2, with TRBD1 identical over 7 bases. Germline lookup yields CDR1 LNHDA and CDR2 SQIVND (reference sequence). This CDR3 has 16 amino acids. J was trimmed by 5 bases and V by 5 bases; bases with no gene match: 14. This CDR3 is CASSPHKRDSRYGYTF. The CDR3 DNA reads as TGTGCCAGTAGTCCGCACAAAAGGGACAGCCGTTATGGCTACACCTTC.

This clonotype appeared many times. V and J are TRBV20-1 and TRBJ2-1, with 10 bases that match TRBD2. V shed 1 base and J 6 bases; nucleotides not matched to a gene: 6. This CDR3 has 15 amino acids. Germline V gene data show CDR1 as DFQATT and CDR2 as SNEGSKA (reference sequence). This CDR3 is CSARVYLAGVNEQFF. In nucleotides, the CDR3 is TGCAGTGCTAGAGTTTATCTAGCGGGGGTCAATGAGCAGTTCTTC.

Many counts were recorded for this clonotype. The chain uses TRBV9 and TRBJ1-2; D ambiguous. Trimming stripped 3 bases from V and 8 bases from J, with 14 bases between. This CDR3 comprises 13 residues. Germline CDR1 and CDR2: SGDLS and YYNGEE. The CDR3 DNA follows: TGTGCCAGCAGCGCCTCCTTAAGTACAGGCTACACCTTC. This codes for CASSASLSTGYTF. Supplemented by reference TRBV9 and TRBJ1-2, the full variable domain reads DSGVTQTPKHLITATGQRVTLRCSPRSGDLSVYWYQQSLDQGLQFLIQYYNGEERAKGNILERFSAQQFPDLHSELNLSSLELGDSALYFCASSASLSTGYTFGSGTRLTVV.

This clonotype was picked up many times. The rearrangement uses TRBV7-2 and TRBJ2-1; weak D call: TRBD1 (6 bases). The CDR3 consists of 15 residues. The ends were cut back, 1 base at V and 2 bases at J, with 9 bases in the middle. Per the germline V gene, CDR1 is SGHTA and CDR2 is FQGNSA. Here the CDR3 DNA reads TGTGCCAGCAGCTTAGGACAGGCCACCTACAATGAGCAGTTCTTC. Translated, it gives CASSLGQATYNEQFF.

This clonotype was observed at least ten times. Here the CDR3 DNA reads TGTGCCAGCAGCCGGGACGACAGGGGAATGAAAAACATTCAGTACTTC. Translated, it gives CASSRDDRGMKNIQYF. This sequence joins TRBV7-9 and TRBJ2-4; TRBD1 matches at 8 bases. V lost 5 bases, J lost 4 bases, and 10 bases stayed unmatched. This CDR3 spans 16 amino acids. The V gene's germline CDR1 is SEHNR and CDR2 FQNEAQ (reference sequence).

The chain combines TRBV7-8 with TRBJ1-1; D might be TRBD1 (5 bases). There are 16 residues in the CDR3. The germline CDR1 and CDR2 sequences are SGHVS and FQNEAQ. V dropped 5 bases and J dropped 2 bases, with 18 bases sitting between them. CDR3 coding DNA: TGTGCCAGCAGCCCTGGATTTGGGGGGGAAAACACTGAAGCTTTCTTT. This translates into CASSPGFGGENTEAFF.

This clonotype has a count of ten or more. CDR3 sequence reads: CASSFRGSTDTQYF. As DNA, the CDR3 is TGTGCCAGCAGCTTCCGAGGGTCTACAGATACGCAGTATTTT. V is TRBV7-9 and J is TRBJ2-3; D may be TRBD2 (5 bases). V was clipped by 3 bases and J by 3 bases, with 10 bases between them. Germline V gene lookup returns CDR1 SEHNR and CDR2 FQNEAQ (reference sequence). The length of the CDR3 is 14 residues.

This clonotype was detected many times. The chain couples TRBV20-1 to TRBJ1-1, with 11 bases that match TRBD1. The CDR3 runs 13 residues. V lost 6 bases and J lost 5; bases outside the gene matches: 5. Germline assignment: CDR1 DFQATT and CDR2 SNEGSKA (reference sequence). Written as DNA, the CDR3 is TGCAGTGCCCGGGACAGGGGGGAGACTGAAGCTTTCTTT. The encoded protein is CSARDRGETEAFF.

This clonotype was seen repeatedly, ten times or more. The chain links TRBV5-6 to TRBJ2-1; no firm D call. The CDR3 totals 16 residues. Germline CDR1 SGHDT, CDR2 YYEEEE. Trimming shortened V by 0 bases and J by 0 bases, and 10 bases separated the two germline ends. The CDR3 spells CASSLDFTDSYNEQFF. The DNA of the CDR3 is TGTGCCAGCAGCTTGGACTTTACAGACTCCTACAATGAGCAGTTCTTC.

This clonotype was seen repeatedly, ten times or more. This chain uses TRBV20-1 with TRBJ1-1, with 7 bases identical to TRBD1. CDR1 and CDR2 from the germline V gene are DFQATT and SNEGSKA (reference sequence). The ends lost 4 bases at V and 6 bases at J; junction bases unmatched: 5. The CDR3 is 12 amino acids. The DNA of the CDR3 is TGCAGTGCTATAACAGGGGAATCTGAAGCTTTCTTT. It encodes CSAITGESEAFF.

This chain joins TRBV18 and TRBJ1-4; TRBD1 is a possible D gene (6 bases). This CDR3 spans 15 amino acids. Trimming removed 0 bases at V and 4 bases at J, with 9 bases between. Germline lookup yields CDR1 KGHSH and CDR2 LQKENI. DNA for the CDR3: TGTGCCAGCTCACCACCGGGGACAAATAATGAAAAACTGTTTTTT. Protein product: CASSPPGTNNEKLFF. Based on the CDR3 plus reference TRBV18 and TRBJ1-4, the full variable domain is NAGVMQNPRHLVRRRGQEARLRCSPMKGHSHVYWYRQLPEEGLKFMVYLQKENIIDESGMPKERFSAEFPKEGPSILRIQQVVRGDSAAYFCASSPPGTNNEKLFFGSGTQLSVL.

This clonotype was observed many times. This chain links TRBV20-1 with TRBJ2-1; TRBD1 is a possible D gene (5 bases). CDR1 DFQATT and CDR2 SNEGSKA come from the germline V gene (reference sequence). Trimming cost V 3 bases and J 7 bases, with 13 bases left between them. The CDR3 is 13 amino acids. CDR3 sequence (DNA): TGCAGTGCTAGCAGGCAGGGTGGAAATGAGCAGTTCTTC. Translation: CSASRQGGNEQFF.